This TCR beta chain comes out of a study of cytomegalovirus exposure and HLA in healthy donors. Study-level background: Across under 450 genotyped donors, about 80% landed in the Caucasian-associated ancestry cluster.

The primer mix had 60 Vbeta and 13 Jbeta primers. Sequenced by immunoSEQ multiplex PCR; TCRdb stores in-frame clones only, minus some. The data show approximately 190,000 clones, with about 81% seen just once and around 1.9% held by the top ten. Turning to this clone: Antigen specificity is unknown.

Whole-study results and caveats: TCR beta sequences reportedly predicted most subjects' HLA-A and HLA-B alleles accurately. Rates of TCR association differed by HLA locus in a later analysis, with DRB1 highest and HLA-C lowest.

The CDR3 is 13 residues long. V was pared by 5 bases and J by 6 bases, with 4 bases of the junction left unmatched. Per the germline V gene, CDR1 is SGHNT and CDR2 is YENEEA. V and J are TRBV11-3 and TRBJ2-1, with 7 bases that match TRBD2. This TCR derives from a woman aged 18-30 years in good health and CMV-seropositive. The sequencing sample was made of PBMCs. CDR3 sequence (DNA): TGTGCCAGCAGCCGAGTAGCGGGCAATGAGCAGTTCTTC. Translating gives CASSRVAGNEQFF.